The rows below give T cell receptor beta chains drawn from one sample of a study of blood T cells in healthy people across ages. TCRdb re-analysed the 5' RACE reads in MiXCR, keeping a single row per CDR3 protein. The data hold fewer than 800,000 distinct CDR3 sequences, with roughly 30% observed a single time. The sequencing input was blood. These receptors were collected from a woman of 80 years or more in good health. Each CDR3 is given with its conserved first and last residue. Fields, in order: D gene, V gene, J gene, clone size, CDR3 protein, CDR3 DNA. The D gene is left open where the match is weak. Size is stated for part of the rows, as once, few or many counts, or as a class when the clone is expanded.

TRBD1,TRBV2,TRBJ2-3,many,CASSGRGQDTQYF,TGTGCCAGCAGTGGCAGGGGGCAAGATACGCAGTATTTT
NA,TRBV3-1,TRBJ2-1,many,CASSRINEQFF,TGTGCCAGCAGCCGGATCAATGAGCAGTTCTTC
TRBD2,TRBV5-1,TRBJ2-5,many,CASSMSGGKAETQYF,TGCGCCAGCAGCATGAGCGGGGGGAAGGCGGAGACCCAGTACTTC
NA,TRBV30,TRBJ2-3,few,CAWTQEGSDTQYF,TGTGCCTGGACCCAAGAGGGGTCAGATACGCAGTATTTT
NA,TRBV7-2,TRBJ1-6,many,CASSLGIVETLHF,TGTGCCAGCAGCTTAGGGATTGTCGAGACCCTCCACTTT
TRBD1,TRBV7-9,TRBJ1-2,many,CASSFRPGTVYNPNYGYTF,TGTGCCAGCAGCTTTAGACCCGGGACAGTCTACAACCCTAACTATGGCTACACCTTC
NA,TRBV20-1,TRBJ2-3,many,CSAPLTSTDTQYF,TGCAGTGCTCCTTTGACCAGCACAGATACGCAGTATTTT
NA,TRBV5-1,TRBJ2-7,many,CASSLASSEIYEQYF,TGCGCCAGCAGCTTGGCCTCCTCCGAAATCTACGAGCAGTACTTC
TRBD1,TRBV2,TRBJ2-7,many,CASSLGGFTYEQYF,TGTGCCAGCAGTTTAGGGGGCTTCACCTACGAGCAGTACTTC
NA,TRBV27,TRBJ1-2,NA,CASSLRHNPPFGYTF,TGTGCCAGCAGTTTAAGACACAACCCTCCTTTCGGCTACACCTTC
NA,TRBV19,TRBJ2-4,few,CASSIDGTNLNIQYF,TGTGCCAGTAGTATAGATGGGACCAACCTAAACATTCAGTACTTC
NA,TRBV9,TRBJ2-4,many,CASSVGVGLAKNIQYF,TGTGCCAGCAGCGTAGGAGTAGGACTAGCCAAAAACATTCAGTACTTC
TRBD2,TRBV12-3/TRBV12-4,TRBJ2-1,many,CASSLVGSGGVREQFF,TGTGCCAGCAGTTTAGTGGGTAGCGGGGGGGTCCGGGAGCAGTTCTTC